Below, 22 T cell receptor beta chains from the same sample are listed, as sequenced in a study of blood T cell repertoires in COVID-19. Clones were sequenced by immunoSEQ multiplex PCR, and TCRdb holds only the in-frame ones, with some missing. This sample has about 150,000 clones, with 80% to 85% found just once. The sequenced material came from peripheral blood. The receptor set was obtained from a man in his sixties or seventies with active or convalescent COVID-19.

The rearrangement joins TRBV5-1 to TRBJ2-1, with TRBD1 matching 10 bases. V gave up 4 bases and J gave up 6 bases; unmatched junction bases: 7. The CDR3 is 15 residues long. Germline V CDR1 and CDR2: SGHRS, YFSETQ. As DNA, the CDR3 is TGCGCCAGCAGCCTGGGGACAGGGGCTGGCAATGAGCAGTTCTTC. It specifies CASSLGTGAGNEQFF.

The count of this clone is one. The rearrangement joins TRBV19 to TRBJ2-4; a weak D match, TRBD1 (5 bases). V was pared by 4 bases and J by 0 bases, with 19 bases between. The CDR3 runs to 18 residues. Per the germline V gene, CDR1 is LNHDA and CDR2 is SQIVND (reference sequence). CDR3 in DNA: TGTGCCAGTAGTACAGTGGACAAGGGCAGACTAGCCAAAAACATTCAGTACTTC. Protein sequence: CASSTVDKGRLAKNIQYF.

This clone was observed once. The rearrangement uses TRBV6-5 and TRBJ1-4; TRBD1 agrees at 10 bases. The V and J ends lost 5 bases and 6 bases, in that order; junction bases with no gene match: 3. From germline, CDR1 is MNHEY and CDR2 SVGAGI. The CDR3 sequence is 14 residues long. The CDR3 DNA reads as TGTGCCAGCAGTCGGACAGGGGGAGATGAAAAACTGTTTTTT. Protein: CASSRTGGDEKLFF.

The rearrangement joins TRBV30 to TRBJ1-3; 8 bases are a match to TRBD1. Germline trimming cut 5 bases from V and 0 bases from J; bases unmatched to any gene: 3. The germline V gene has CDR1 GTSNPN and CDR2 SVGIG (reference sequence). There are 14 residues in the CDR3. CDR3 residues: CAWDRGHSGNTIYF. As DNA, the CDR3 is TGTGCCTGGGACAGGGGACACTCTGGAAACACCATATATTTT.

The chain uses TRBV4-1 and TRBJ1-1; D perhaps matches TRBD1 (6 bases). CDR1 is MGHRA, CDR2 YSYEKL, per germline. The V end lost 0 bases, the J end lost 3 bases, and 11 bases lay between the germline ends. CDR3 length: 15 residues. Written as DNA, the CDR3 is TGCGCCAGCAGCCAAGAGACAGGACGGGACACTGAAGCTTTCTTT. It is translated as CASSQETGRDTEAFF.

This chain links TRBV4-3 with TRBJ1-3; TRBD1 is a possible D gene (6 bases). The CDR3 sequence is 16 residues long. CDR1 and CDR2 (germline): LGHNA, YSLEER. Between the trimmed V and J ends, which lost 3 bases and 0 bases, there was a span of 12 bases. The CDR3 here is CASSHLQGGSGNTIYF. The DNA for the CDR3 is TGCGCCAGCAGCCATTTACAGGGCGGCTCTGGAAACACCATATATTTT.

This chain joins TRBV19 and TRBJ2-3; D is perhaps TRBD1 (7 bases). CDR1 and CDR2 (germline): LNHDA, SQIVND (reference sequence). V lost 9 bases to trimming and J lost 14 bases, with 18 bases between them. This CDR3 has 11 residues. The CDR3 loop is CASAGQRSLYF. The DNA for the CDR3 is TGTGCCAGCGCGGGACAGAGAAGCCTGTATTTT. Looking up the rest from reference TRBV19 and TRBJ2-3 gives the full variable domain: DGGITQSPKYLFRKEGQNVTLSCEQNLNHDAMYWYRQDPGQGLRLIYYSQIVNDFQKGDIAEGYSVSREKKESFPLTVTSAQKNPTAFYLCASAGQRSLYFGPGTRLTVL.

This rearrangement joins TRBV7-2 to TRBJ1-2; perhaps TRBD1 as D (5 bases). The CDR3 loop spans 14 amino acids. Germline CDR1 and CDR2: SGHTA and FQGNSA. The V end lost 5 bases, the J end lost 4 bases, and 14 bases lay between the germline ends. DNA for the CDR3: TGTGCCAGCAGCAAACAGGATTCTAGCTATGGCTACACCTTC. Its protein product is CASSKQDSSYGYTF.

This rearrangement joins TRBV28 to TRBJ2-3; 9 nucleotides match TRBD1. The CDR3 runs 13 residues. The V segment lost 7 bases and the J segment 5 bases; nucleotides outside the gene matches: 4. Germline V gene lookup returns CDR1 MDHEN and CDR2 SYDVKM. CDR3 in DNA: TGTGCCAGCACCCCGGACAGGGGAGATACGCAGTATTTT. Residues: CASTPDRGDTQYF.

The rearrangement joins TRBV11-2 to TRBJ2-1, with 7 bases that match TRBD1. CDR1 and CDR2 (germline): SGHAT, FQNNGV. The CDR3 length is 15 residues. V was pared by 5 bases and J by 3 bases, with 7 bases of the junction left unmatched. The DNA of the CDR3 is TGTGCCAGCAGCCCGTGGACAGGTTTCTACAATGAGCAGTTCTTC. It codes for CASSPWTGFYNEQFF.

The V call is TRBV11-2, the J call TRBJ1-5, with D unresolved. V was clipped by 1 base and J by 0 bases, with 7 bases between them. The CDR3 runs to 15 residues. Per the germline V gene, CDR1 is SGHAT and CDR2 is FQNNGV. In nucleotides, the CDR3 is TGTGCCAGCAGCTTAGGAGGATATAGCAATCAGCCCCAGCATTTT. Translating gives CASSLGGYSNQPQHF.

The CDR3 sequence is CASSLAPGFRRYNEQFF. CDR3 in DNA: TGTGCCAGCAGCTTAGCCCCTGGGTTTCGGCGGTACAATGAGCAGTTCTTC. The J gene is TRBJ2-1, the V gene TRBV7-8; unclear D gene. The CDR3 covers 17 residues. The V gene lost 0 bases and the J gene lost 4 bases, with 16 bases spanning the gap. CDR1 and CDR2 (germline): SGHVS, FQNEAQ.

The chain combines TRBV6-5 with TRBJ2-1; D perhaps matches TRBD2 (6 bases). Trimming stripped 4 bases from V and 4 bases from J, with 14 bases between. There are 15 residues in the CDR3. Per germline, CDR1 MNHEY and CDR2 SVGAGI. DNA of the CDR3: TGTGCCAGCAGTTTCCGACTAGTTTCATACAATGAGCAGTTCTTC. This gives the protein CASSFRLVSYNEQFF.

V is TRBV9 and J is TRBJ1-3; D perhaps matches TRBD1 (5 bases). This CDR3 comprises 14 residues. Looked up from germline, CDR1 is SGDLS and CDR2 is YYNGEE. V was trimmed by 4 bases and J by 2 bases, leaving 10 bases between them. CDR3 DNA sequence: TGTGCCAGCAGCCCGGGGGGAACTGGAAACACCATATATTTT. Its protein product is CASSPGGTGNTIYF.

This chain joins TRBV30 and TRBJ2-7, with D hard to call. This CDR3 has 12 residues. The germline V gene encodes CDR1 GTSNPN and CDR2 SVGIG (reference sequence). Trimming removed 1 base from V and 3 bases from J, with 7 bases in between. The CDR3 coding sequence is TGTGCCTGGAGTGCGCAGAACTACGAGCAGTACTTC. It translates to CAWSAQNYEQYF.

This clone was detected only a few times. The chain carries TRBV6-5 and TRBJ1-1; TRBD1 aligns across 7 bases. This CDR3 is built from 14 residues. CDR1 is MNHEY and CDR2 is SVGAGI in the germline V gene. Unmatched junction bases numbered 6, after V lost 5 bases and J lost 3 bases. CDR3 residues: CASSTRDRYTEAFF. The CDR3 DNA follows: TGTGCCAGCAGTACCAGGGACAGATACACTGAAGCTTTCTTT.

The chain recombines TRBV5-1 with TRBJ2-7, with 9 bases aligning to TRBD1. The junction had 16 bases not matched to a gene; V was cut back by 6 bases and J by 6 bases. Germline loops: CDR1 SGHRS, CDR2 YFSETQ. The CDR3 extends over 16 amino acids. The CDR3 is CASTPSPWDREGEQYF. The CDR3 DNA follows: TGCGCCAGCACCCCCTCCCCCTGGGACAGGGAAGGCGAGCAGTACTTC.

This rearrangement joins TRBV7-9 to TRBJ1-5; D might be TRBD1 (5 bases). Trimming pared 2 bases from V and 1 base from J, leaving 9 bases between. This CDR3 is 15 amino acids long. Germline CDR1 SEHNR, CDR2 FQNEAQ (reference sequence). The CDR3 loop is CASSLLGASNQPQHF. The CDR3 nucleotides read TGTGCCAGCAGCTTATTAGGGGCGAGCAATCAGCCCCAGCATTTT.

The genes are TRBV28 and TRBJ2-1; 10 bases are a match to TRBD2. This CDR3 spans 14 amino acids. Germline trimming cut 6 bases from V and 5 bases from J; bases unmatched to any gene: 4. Germline-derived CDR1 and CDR2 are MDHEN and SYDVKM. CDR3 sequence (DNA): TGTGCCAGCAGCCTAGCGGGAGAAGACAATGAGCAGTTCTTC. This codes for CASSLAGEDNEQFF.

This clone was seen a single time. This sequence joins TRBV7-9 and TRBJ2-7, with 9 positions matching TRBD1. Germline CDR1 SEHNR, CDR2 FQNEAQ (reference sequence). The CDR3 totals 13 residues. J was trimmed by 3 bases and V by 5 bases; bases with no gene match: 2. CDR3 loop: CASSTGGGYEQYF. CDR3 coding DNA: TGTGCCAGCAGCACAGGGGGCGGCTACGAGCAGTACTTC.

The chain uses TRBV12-3 or TRBV12-4 and TRBJ1-2, with D unresolved. With 3 bases removed from V and 2 bases from J, the gap between germline ends came to 7 bases. This CDR3 has 13 amino acids. The CDR3 DNA reads TGTGCCAGCAGTTTCGTCAGAAACTATGGCTACACCTTC. Encoded protein: CASSFVRNYGYTF.

The chain employs TRBV18 and TRBJ2-3; D possibly corresponds to TRBD2 (5 bases). Trimming took 4 bases from V and 8 from J, leaving 10 bases between them. This CDR3 is built from 12 residues. Looked up from germline, CDR1 is KGHSH and CDR2 is LQKENI. CDR3 in amino acids: CASSLGSGTQYF. For the CDR3, the DNA is TGTGCCAGCTCACTGGGGAGTGGTACGCAGTATTTT. Full variable domain (rest looked up from reference TRBV18 and TRBJ2-3): NAGVMQNPRHLVRRRGQEARLRCSPMKGHSHVYWYRQLPEEGLKFMVYLQKENIIDESGMPKERFSAEFPKEGPSILRIQQVVRGDSAAYFCASSLGSGTQYFGPGTRLTVL.